Shown below are 2 T cell receptor beta chains from a single sample sequenced in a study of shared clonotypes between healthy human individuals. Libraries were prepared by immunoSEQ multiplex PCR; TCRdb keeps only in-frame clonotypes and omits some of them. Altogether roughly 380,000 clones are present, 96% being singletons, with the ten largest covering about 0.32%. The sample comprised memory CD8+ T cells sorted from blood. Specified subset: CD45RO+ cells pooled with CCR7-negative TemRA cells. These TCRs come from a man under 40 in good health.

The chain has TRBV4-1 and TRBJ2-1; the D gene is possibly TRBD1 (5 bases). Trimming took 1 base from V and 10 from J, leaving 8 bases between them. CDR3 length: 12 residues. Per germline, CDR1 MGHRA and CDR2 YSYEKL. The CDR3 nucleotides are TGCGCCAGCAGCCAAGGATACAGGGAGCAGTTCTTC. As protein: CASSQGYREQFF.

The rearrangement joins TRBV7-9 to TRBJ1-4; a weak D match, TRBD1 (5 bases). The ends were cut back, 5 bases at V and 3 bases at J, with 13 bases in the middle. Germline V gene sequence: CDR1 SEHNR, CDR2 FQNEAQ (reference sequence). This CDR3 spans 15 amino acids. CDR3: CASSPGRASNEKLFF. The CDR3 DNA sequence: TGTGCCAGCAGCCCGGGGCGGGCTTCTAATGAAAAACTGTTTTTT. Combining the CDR3 with reference TRBV7-9 and TRBJ1-4 gives the whole variable domain DTGVSQNPRHKITKRGQNVTFRCDPISEHNRLYWYRQTLGQGPEFLTYFQNEAQLEKSRLLSDRFSAERPKGSFSTLEIQRTEQGDSAMYLCASSPGRASNEKLFFGSGTQLSVL.